This TCR beta chain was profiled in a study of T-cell memory formation after mild COVID-19. The CDR3 sequence is 16 residues long. Trimming removed 5 bases at V and 0 bases at J, with 14 bases between. Germline CDR1 SEHNR, CDR2 FQNEAQ (reference sequence). TCRdb itself ran the 5' RACE reads through MiXCR, one entry per CDR3 protein. The sample lists 430,000 or so distinct CDR3 sequences, roughly 23% occurring once. The TCR originated in an adult woman who had mild COVID-19 (a few samples of this study predate the infection). Cell type and time point are not known. The V and J genes are TRBV7-9 and TRBJ1-5; D may be TRBD1 (5 bases). The source material was PBMCs or a T cell subset sorted from them (not recorded which). CDR3 residues: CASSPGTVYSNQPQHF. As DNA, the CDR3 is TGTGCCAGCAGCCCAGGGACGGTCTATAGCAATCAGCCCCAGCATTTT.